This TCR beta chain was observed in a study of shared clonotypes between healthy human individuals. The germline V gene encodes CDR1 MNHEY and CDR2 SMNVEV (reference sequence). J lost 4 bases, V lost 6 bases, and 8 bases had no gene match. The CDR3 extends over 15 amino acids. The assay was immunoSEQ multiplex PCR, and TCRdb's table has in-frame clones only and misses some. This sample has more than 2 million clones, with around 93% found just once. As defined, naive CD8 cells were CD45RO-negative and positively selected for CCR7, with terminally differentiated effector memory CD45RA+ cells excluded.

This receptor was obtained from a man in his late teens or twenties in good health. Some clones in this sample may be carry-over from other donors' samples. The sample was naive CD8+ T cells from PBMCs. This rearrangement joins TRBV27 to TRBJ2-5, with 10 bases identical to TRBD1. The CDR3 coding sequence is TGTGCCAGCAGAGTGACAGGGGGCGGGGGAGAGACCCAGTACTTC. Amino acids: CASRVTGGGGETQYF.